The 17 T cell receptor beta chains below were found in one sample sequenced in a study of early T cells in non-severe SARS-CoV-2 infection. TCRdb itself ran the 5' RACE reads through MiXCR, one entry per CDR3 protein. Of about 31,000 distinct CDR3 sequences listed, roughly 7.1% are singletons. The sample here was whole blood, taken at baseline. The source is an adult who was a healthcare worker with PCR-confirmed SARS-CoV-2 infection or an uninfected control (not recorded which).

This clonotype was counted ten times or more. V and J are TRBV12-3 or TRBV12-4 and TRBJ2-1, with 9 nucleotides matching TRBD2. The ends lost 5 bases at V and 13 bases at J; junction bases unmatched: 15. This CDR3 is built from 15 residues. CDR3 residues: CASSTLSLGREGQFF. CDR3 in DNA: TGTGCCAGCAGTACCCTATCCCTGGGGCGGGAGGGCCAGTTCTTC.

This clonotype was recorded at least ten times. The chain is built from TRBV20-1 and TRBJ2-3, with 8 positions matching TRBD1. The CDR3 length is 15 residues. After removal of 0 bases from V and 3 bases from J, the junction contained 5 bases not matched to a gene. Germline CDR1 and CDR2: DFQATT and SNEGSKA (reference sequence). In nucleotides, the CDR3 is TGCAGTGCTAGAGACTCAGGGGGCGCGACAGATACGCAGTATTTT. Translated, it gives CSARDSGGATDTQYF.

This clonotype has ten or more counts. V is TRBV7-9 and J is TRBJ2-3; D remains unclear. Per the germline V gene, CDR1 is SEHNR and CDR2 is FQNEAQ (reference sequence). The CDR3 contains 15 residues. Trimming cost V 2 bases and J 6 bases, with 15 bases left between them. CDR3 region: CASSLQGFGSDTQYF. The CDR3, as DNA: TGTGCCAGCAGCTTACAAGGATTTGGTTCTGATACGCAGTATTTT.

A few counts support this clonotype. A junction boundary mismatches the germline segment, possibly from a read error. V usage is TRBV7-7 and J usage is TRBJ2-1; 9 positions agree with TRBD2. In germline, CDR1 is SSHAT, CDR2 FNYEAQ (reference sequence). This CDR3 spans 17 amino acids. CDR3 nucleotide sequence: TGTGCTAGCAGCTTAGGCCCCAGGTTAGCGGGAGACAATGAGCAGTTCTTC. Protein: CASSLGPRLAGDNEQFF.

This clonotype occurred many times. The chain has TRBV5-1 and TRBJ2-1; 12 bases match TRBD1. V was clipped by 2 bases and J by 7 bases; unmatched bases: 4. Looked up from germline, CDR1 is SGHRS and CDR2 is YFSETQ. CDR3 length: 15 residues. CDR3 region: CASSFRDRGLNEQFF. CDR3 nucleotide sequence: TGCGCCAGCAGCTTCCGGGACAGGGGGCTAAATGAGCAGTTCTTC.

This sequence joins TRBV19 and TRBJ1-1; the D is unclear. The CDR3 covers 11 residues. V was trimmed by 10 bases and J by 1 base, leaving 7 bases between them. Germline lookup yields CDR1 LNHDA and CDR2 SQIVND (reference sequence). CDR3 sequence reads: CATGGNTEAFF. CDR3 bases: TGTGCCACAGGCGGGAACACTGAAGCTTTCTTT. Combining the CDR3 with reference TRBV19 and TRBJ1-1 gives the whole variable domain DGGITQSPKYLFRKEGQNVTLSCEQNLNHDAMYWYRQDPGQGLRLIYYSQIVNDFQKGDIAEGYSVSREKKESFPLTVTSAQKNPTAFYLCATGGNTEAFFGQGTRLTVV.

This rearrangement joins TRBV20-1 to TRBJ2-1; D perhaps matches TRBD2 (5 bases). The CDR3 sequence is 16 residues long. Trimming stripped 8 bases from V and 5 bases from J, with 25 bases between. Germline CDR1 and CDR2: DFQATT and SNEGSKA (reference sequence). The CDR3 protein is CSSQAAGAVRNNEQFF. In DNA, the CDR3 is TGCAGTTCCCAAGCGGCGGGTGCTGTTCGGAACAATGAGCAGTTCTTC.

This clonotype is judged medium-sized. The CDR3 bases are TGTGCCAGCAGCTTTTTTGGGACCGGGGAGCTGTTTTTT. This codes for CASSFFGTGELFF. The chain couples TRBV11-2 to TRBJ2-2, with unresolved D. V gave up 3 bases and J gave up 5 bases, with 7 bases separating them. CDR1 is SGHAT, CDR2 FQNNGV, per germline. The CDR3 sequence is 13 residues long. Drawing the rest from reference TRBV11-2 and TRBJ2-2, the complete variable domain is EAGVAQSPRYKIIEKRQSVAFWCNPISGHATLYWYQQILGQGPKLLIQFQNNGVVDDSQLPKDRFSAERLKGVDSTLKIQPAKLEDSAVYLCASSFFGTGELFFGEGSRLTVL.

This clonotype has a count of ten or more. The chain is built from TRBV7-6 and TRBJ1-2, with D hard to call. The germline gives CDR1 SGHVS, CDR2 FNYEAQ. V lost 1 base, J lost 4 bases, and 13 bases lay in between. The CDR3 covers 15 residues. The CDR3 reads CASSLDYGISYGYTF. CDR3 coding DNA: TGTGCCAGCAGCTTAGACTACGGGATCTCCTATGGCTACACCTTC.

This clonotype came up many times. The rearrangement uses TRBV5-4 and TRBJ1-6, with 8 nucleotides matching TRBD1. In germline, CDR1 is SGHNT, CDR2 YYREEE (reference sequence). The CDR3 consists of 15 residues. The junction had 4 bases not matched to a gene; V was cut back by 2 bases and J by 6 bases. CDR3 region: CASSFRDRGNSPLHF. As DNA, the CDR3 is TGTGCCAGCAGCTTCCGAGACAGGGGTAATTCACCCCTCCACTTT. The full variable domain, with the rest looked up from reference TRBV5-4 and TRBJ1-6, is ETGVTQSPTHLIKTRGQQVTLRCSSQSGHNTVSWYQQALGQGPQFIFQYYREEENGRGNFPPRFSGLQFPNYSSELNVNALELDDSALYLCASSFRDRGNSPLHFGNGTRLTVT.

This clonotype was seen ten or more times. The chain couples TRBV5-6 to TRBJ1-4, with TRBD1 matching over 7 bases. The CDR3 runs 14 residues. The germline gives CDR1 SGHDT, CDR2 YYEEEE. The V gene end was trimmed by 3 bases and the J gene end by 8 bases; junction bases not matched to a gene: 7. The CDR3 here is CASSWRTGGEKLFF. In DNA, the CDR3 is TGTGCCAGCAGCTGGAGGACAGGCGGGGAAAAACTGTTTTTT.

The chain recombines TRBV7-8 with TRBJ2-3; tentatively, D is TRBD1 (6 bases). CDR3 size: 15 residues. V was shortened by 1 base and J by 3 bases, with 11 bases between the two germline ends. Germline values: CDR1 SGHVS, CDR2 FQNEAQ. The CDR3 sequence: CASSLGRQATDTQYF. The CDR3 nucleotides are TGTGCCAGCAGCTTAGGGAGACAGGCAACAGATACGCAGTATTTT.

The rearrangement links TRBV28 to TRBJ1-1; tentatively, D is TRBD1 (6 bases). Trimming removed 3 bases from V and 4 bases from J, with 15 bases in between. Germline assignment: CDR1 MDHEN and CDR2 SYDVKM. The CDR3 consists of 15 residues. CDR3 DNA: TGTGCCAGCAGTTTCGGGGGCAGGGGAGTCACTGAAGCTTTCTTT. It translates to CASSFGGRGVTEAFF.

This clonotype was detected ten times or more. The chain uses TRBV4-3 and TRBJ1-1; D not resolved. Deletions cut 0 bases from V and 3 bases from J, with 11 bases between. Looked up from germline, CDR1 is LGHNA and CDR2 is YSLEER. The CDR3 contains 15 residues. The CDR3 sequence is CASSQDWTDDTEAFF. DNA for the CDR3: TGCGCCAGCAGCCAAGATTGGACGGATGACACTGAAGCTTTCTTT.

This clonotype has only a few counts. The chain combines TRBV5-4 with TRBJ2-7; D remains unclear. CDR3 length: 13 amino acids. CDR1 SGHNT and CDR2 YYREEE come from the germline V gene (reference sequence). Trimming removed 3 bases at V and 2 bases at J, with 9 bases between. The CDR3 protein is CASSSGPPYEQYF. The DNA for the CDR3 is TGTGCCAGCAGCTCAGGACCCCCCTACGAGCAGTACTTC.

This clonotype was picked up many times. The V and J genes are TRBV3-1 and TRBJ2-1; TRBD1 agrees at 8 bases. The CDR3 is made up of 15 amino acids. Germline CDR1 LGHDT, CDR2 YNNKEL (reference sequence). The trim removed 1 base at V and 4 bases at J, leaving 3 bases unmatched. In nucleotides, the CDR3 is TGTGCCAGCAGCCAAGCTCGGGACAGGTACAATGAGCAGTTCTTC. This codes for CASSQARDRYNEQFF.

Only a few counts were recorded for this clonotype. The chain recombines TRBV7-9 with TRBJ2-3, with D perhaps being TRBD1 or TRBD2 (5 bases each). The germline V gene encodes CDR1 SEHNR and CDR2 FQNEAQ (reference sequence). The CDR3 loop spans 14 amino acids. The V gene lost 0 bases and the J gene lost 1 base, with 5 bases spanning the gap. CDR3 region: CASSLAGRTDTQYF. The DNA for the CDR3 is TGTGCCAGCAGCTTAGCGGGACGCACAGATACGCAGTATTTT.